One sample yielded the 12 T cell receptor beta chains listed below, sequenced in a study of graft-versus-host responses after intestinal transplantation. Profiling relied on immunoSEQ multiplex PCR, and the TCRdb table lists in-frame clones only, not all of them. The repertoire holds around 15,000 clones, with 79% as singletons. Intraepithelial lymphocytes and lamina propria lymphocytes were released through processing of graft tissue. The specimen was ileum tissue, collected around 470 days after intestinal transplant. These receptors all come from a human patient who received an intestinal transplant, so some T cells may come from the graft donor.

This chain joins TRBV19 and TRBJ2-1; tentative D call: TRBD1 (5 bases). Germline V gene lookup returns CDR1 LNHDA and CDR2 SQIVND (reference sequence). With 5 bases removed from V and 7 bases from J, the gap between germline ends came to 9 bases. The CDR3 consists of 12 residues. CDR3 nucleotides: TGTGCCAGTAGTCCAGGGCGGAATGAGCAGTTCTTC. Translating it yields CASSPGRNEQFF. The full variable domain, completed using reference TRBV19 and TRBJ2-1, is DGGITQSPKYLFRKEGQNVTLSCEQNLNHDAMYWYRQDPGQGLRLIYYSQIVNDFQKGDIAEGYSVSREKKESFPLTVTSAQKNPTAFYLCASSPGRNEQFFGPGTRLTVL.

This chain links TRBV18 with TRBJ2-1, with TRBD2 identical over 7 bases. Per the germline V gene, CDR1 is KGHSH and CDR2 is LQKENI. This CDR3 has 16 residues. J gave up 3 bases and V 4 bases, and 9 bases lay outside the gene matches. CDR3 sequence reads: CASSLTGGELYNEQFF. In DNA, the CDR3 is TGTGCCAGCTCACTAACGGGGGGAGAGCTCTACAATGAGCAGTTCTTC.

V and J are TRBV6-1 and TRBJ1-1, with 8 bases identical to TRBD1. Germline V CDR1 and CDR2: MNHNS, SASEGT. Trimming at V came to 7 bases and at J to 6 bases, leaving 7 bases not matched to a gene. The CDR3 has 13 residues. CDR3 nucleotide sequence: TGTGCCAGCACTGCGACAGGGGCGGCTGAAGCTTTCTTT. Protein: CASTATGAAEAFF.

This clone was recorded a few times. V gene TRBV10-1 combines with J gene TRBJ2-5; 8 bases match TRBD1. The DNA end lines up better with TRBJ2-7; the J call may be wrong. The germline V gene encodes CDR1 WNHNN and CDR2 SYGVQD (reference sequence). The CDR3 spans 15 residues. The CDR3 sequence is CASSVQDRVTYEQYF. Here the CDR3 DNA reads TGCGCCAGCAGTGTTCAGGACAGGGTTACCTACGAGCAGTACTTC.

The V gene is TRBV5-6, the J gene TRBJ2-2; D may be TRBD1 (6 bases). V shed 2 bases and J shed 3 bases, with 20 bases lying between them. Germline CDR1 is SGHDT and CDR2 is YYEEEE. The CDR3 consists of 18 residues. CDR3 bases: TGTGCCAGCAGCTTATTGGGCCGGACAGCTAGAGACACCGGGGAGCTGTTTTTT. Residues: CASSLLGRTARDTGELFF.

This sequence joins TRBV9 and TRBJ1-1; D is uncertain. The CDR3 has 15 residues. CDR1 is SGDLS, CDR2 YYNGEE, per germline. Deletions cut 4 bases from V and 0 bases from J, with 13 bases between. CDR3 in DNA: TGTGCCAGCAGCACCGCCACGCATATGAACACTGAAGCTTTCTTT. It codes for CASSTATHMNTEAFF.

CDR3 bases: TGCGCCAGCAGTGAGTCGAACGGCCCAAACTCCTACGAGCAGTACTTC. Amino acid sequence: CASSESNGPNSYEQYF. The chain recombines TRBV10-1 with TRBJ2-5, with D unresolved. Gene TRBJ2-7 matches the end of the DNA better, so the J call may be wrong. CDR1 and CDR2 from the germline V gene are WNHNN and SYGVQD (reference sequence). This CDR3 contains 16 residues.

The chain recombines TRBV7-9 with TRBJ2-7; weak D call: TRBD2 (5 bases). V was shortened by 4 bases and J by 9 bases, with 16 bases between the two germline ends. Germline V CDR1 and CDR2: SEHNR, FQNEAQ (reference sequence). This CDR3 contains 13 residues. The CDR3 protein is CASSSRTGMGQYF. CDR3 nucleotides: TGTGCCAGCAGCTCCAGAACGGGGATGGGGCAGTACTTC.

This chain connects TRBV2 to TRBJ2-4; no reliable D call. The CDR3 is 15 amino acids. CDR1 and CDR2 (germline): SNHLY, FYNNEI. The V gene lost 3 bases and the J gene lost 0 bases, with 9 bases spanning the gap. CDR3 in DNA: TGTGCCAGCAGTGAGGGAAAGCTAGCCAAAAACATTCAGTACTTC. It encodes CASSEGKLAKNIQYF.

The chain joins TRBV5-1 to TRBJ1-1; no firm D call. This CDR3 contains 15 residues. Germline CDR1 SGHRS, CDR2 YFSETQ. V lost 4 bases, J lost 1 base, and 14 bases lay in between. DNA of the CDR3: TGCGCCAGCAGCCCGGGAGGACTCTCGAACACTGAAGCTTTCTTT. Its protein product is CASSPGGLSNTEAFF.

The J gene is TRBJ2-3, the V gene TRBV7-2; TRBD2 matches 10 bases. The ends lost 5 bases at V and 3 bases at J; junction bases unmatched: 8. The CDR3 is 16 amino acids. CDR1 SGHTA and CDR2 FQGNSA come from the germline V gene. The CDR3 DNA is TGTGCCAGCAGCGAAGACGGACTAGCGGTTACAGATACGCAGTATTTT. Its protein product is CASSEDGLAVTDTQYF.

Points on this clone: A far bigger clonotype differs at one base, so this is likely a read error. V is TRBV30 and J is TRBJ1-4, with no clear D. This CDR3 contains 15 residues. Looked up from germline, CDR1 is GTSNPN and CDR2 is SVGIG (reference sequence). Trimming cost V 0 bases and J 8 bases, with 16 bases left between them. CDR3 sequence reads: CAWSVRARGGEKLFF. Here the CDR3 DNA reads TGTGCCTGGAGTGTCCGGGCACGAGGAGGCGAAAAACTGTTTTTT.